Listed here are 26 T cell receptor beta chains from one sample, sequenced in a study of regulatory T cells. Amplification used 52 TRBV primers and 13 TRBJ primers. Produced via immunoSEQ multiplex PCR; TCRdb's table is partial and in-frame only. The sample has 15,000 to 20,000 clones, roughly 90% seen once. Input material: CD8+ T cells sorted from blood. All receptors come from a young adult with CD3G deficiency.

This sequence joins TRBV5-1 and TRBJ2-7; D gene uncertain. Per the germline V gene, CDR1 is SGHRS and CDR2 is YFSETQ. V shed 0 bases and J shed 2 bases, with 9 bases lying between them. CDR3 length: 14 amino acids. CDR3 residues: CASSLAGETYEQYF. CDR3 sequence (DNA): TGCGCCAGCAGCTTGGCTGGAGAAACCTACGAGCAGTACTTC.

V is TRBV6-1 and J is TRBJ1-2, with D possibly being TRBD1 (5 bases). Trimming took 7 bases from V and 3 from J, leaving 15 bases between them. The germline gives CDR1 MNHNS, CDR2 SASEGT. The CDR3 covers 14 residues. CDR3 DNA sequence: TGTGCCAGCACTTCACTCAGGGAGGACTATGGCTACACCTTC. It codes for CASTSLREDYGYTF.

The chain links TRBV11-2 to TRBJ2-2; 7 positions agree with TRBD1. This CDR3 has 13 amino acids. In germline, CDR1 is SGHAT, CDR2 FQNNGV. Trimming removed 7 bases from V and 5 bases from J; junction bases left unmatched: 4. The CDR3 protein is CASTETGTGELFF. The CDR3 coding sequence is TGTGCCAGCACCGAGACAGGGACCGGGGAGCTGTTTTTT.

This clone showed up just once. This chain links TRBV4-1 with TRBJ2-3; tentatively, D is TRBD2 (6 bases). The V gene lost 0 bases and the J gene lost 2 bases, with 9 bases spanning the gap. This CDR3 has 15 amino acids. Germline CDR1 MGHRA, CDR2 YSYEKL. The CDR3 region is CASSQDPGVTDTQYF. Here the CDR3 DNA reads TGCGCCAGCAGCCAAGATCCGGGGGTCACAGATACGCAGTATTTT.

The rearrangement joins TRBV5-8 to TRBJ2-3; no firm D call. This CDR3 has 15 amino acids. Trimming pared 0 bases from V and 1 base from J, leaving 9 bases between. CDR1 SGHTS and CDR2 YDEGEE come from the germline V gene. The CDR3 DNA is TGTGCCAGCAGCTTGGATGGCAGAGGCACAGATACGCAGTATTTT. It translates to CASSLDGRGTDTQYF.

This chain links TRBV2 with TRBJ1-2; maybe TRBD1 (6 bases). Germline V gives CDR1 SNHLY, CDR2 FYNNEI. The CDR3 totals 15 residues. Trimming stripped 9 bases from V and 2 bases from J, with 19 bases between. The CDR3 region has the DNA TGTGCCAGGAACCTCTACAGGGAGCCGAACTATGGCTACACCTTC. It specifies CARNLYREPNYGYTF.

This rearrangement joins TRBV7-6 to TRBJ2-3, with D perhaps given as TRBD1 or TRBD2 (5 bases each). Looked up from germline, CDR1 is SGHVS and CDR2 is FNYEAQ. This CDR3 has 20 residues. V lost 0 bases, J lost 5 bases, and 27 bases lay in between. CDR3 sequence: CASSLAELTGTTQGKDTQYF. DNA of the CDR3: TGTGCCAGCAGCTTAGCGGAGTTAACCGGGACGACCCAAGGAAAAGATACGCAGTATTTT.

This chain uses TRBV2 with TRBJ2-3; the D gene is possibly TRBD1 (5 bases). Trimming left V 3 bases short and J 2 bases short, with 12 bases between. Germline V lookup: CDR1 SNHLY, CDR2 FYNNEI. The CDR3 contains 15 residues. For the CDR3, the DNA is TGTGCCAGCAGTGACAGGGCTGGGGACACAGATACGCAGTATTTT. This translates into CASSDRAGDTDTQYF.

The chain has TRBV18 and TRBJ1-2, with TRBD1 as a possible D gene (6 bases). Trimming took 6 bases from V and 4 from J, leaving 15 bases between them. Per germline, CDR1 KGHSH and CDR2 LQKENI. The CDR3 has 14 amino acids. This chain's CDR3 is CASSLAGGGYGYTF. DNA for the CDR3: TGTGCCAGCTCGCTTGCCGGAGGGGGCTATGGCTACACCTTC. The complete variable domain, with remaining parts taken from reference TRBV18 and TRBJ1-2, reads NAGVMQNPRHLVRRRGQEARLRCSPMKGHSHVYWYRQLPEEGLKFMVYLQKENIIDESGMPKERFSAEFPKEGPSILRIQQVVRGDSAAYFCASSLAGGGYGYTFGSGTRLTVV.

V usage is TRBV5-6 and J usage is TRBJ1-6; D uncertain. CDR1 and CDR2 (germline): SGHDT, YYEEEE. The CDR3 contains 14 residues. The V gene lost 5 bases and the J gene lost 6 bases, with 12 bases spanning the gap. CDR3 in DNA: TGTGCCAGCAGAAAGGTTACAGTTAATTCACCCCTCCACTTT. Translated: CASRKVTVNSPLHF. The entire variable domain, with the rest obtained from reference TRBV5-6 and TRBJ1-6, is as follows: DAGVTQSPTHLIKTRGQQVTLRCSPKSGHDTVSWYQQALGQGPQFIFQYYEEEERQRGNFPDRFSGHQFPNYSSELNVNALLLGDSALYLCASRKVTVNSPLHFGNGTRLTVT.

The gene calls are TRBV10-2 and TRBJ2-5; D gene ambiguous. The CDR3 runs 13 residues. Per germline, CDR1 WSHSY and CDR2 SAAADI. V was trimmed by 3 bases and J by 0 bases, leaving 5 bases between them. CDR3 DNA: TGCGCCAGCAGTGATGGGTACCAAGAGACCCAGTACTTC. It encodes CASSDGYQETQYF.

The chain combines TRBV16 with TRBJ1-2, with D unresolved. V was cut by 1 base and J by 4 bases, with 13 bases left in between. There are 15 residues in the CDR3. The V gene's germline CDR1 is KGHSY and CDR2 FQNENV. The CDR3 protein is CASSQLGVQSYGYTF. CDR3 DNA: TGTGCCAGCAGCCAATTGGGAGTTCAATCCTATGGCTACACCTTC.

This clone showed up just once. J is TRBJ2-5 and V is TRBV7-9; D unresolved. Germline V gene lookup returns CDR1 SEHNR and CDR2 FQNEAQ (reference sequence). This CDR3 is built from 14 residues. With 0 bases removed from V and 5 bases from J, the gap between germline ends came to 10 bases. In DNA, the CDR3 is TGTGCCAGCAGCTTAGCTACCAGCATGGAGACCCAGTACTTC. It is translated as CASSLATSMETQYF.

The chain joins TRBV9 to TRBJ2-4; 9 bases are shared with TRBD1. The germline V gene encodes CDR1 SGDLS and CDR2 YYNGEE. The trim removed 0 bases at V and 9 bases at J, leaving 4 bases unmatched. The CDR3 has 14 amino acids. Written as DNA, the CDR3 is TGTGCCAGCAGCGTAGAGGGACAGGGAGGCATTCAGTACTTC. The encoded protein is CASSVEGQGGIQYF.

This clone was seen once. The chain carries TRBV7-9 and TRBJ1-2; 7 positions agree with TRBD1. This CDR3 contains 14 residues. Germline lookup yields CDR1 SEHNR and CDR2 FQNEAQ (reference sequence). The J segment lost 5 bases and the V segment lost 5 bases, leaving 8 bases of the junction unmatched. The CDR3 nucleotides read TGTGCCAGCAGCCCTCCCGACAGGGAATATGGCTACACCTTC. It specifies CASSPPDREYGYTF.

The CDR3 region has the DNA TGTGCCAGCAGTTTAAACAGGATAAACACCGGGGAGCTGTTTTTT. Amino acid sequence: CASSLNRINTGELFF. V gene TRBV28 combines with J gene TRBJ2-2, with D possibly matching TRBD1 (5 bases). Trimming cost V 2 bases and J 2 bases, with 9 bases left between them. The CDR3 consists of 15 residues. Germline lookup yields CDR1 MDHEN and CDR2 SYDVKM.

DNA for the CDR3: TGTGCCAGCAGCTTGGGACAGAGCCAATACTACGAGCAGTACTTC. Translation: CASSLGQSQYYEQYF. The chain joins TRBV7-6 to TRBJ2-7, with 7 bases matching TRBD1. Germline V lookup: CDR1 SGHVS, CDR2 FNYEAQ. This CDR3 contains 15 residues. Germline trimming cut 3 bases from V and 3 bases from J; bases unmatched to any gene: 8.

V gene TRBV5-6 combines with J gene TRBJ2-1; D may be TRBD2 (5 bases). CDR1 SGHDT and CDR2 YYEEEE come from the germline V gene. The CDR3 is 17 amino acids. Trimming cost V 2 bases and J 8 bases, with 23 bases left between them. The CDR3 loop is CASSFWQRRPFRDEQFF. The CDR3 DNA reads TGTGCCAGCAGCTTTTGGCAGCGGCGGCCCTTTAGGGATGAGCAGTTCTTC.

The chain employs TRBV27 and TRBJ2-7, with TRBD1 matching 8 bases. The germline gives CDR1 MNHEY, CDR2 SMNVEV (reference sequence). Losses at the gene ends were 1 base for V and 6 bases for J; bases not matched to a gene: 5. This CDR3 has 14 residues. CDR3 loop: CASSLLGQGGEQYF. DNA for the CDR3: TGTGCCAGCAGTTTATTAGGACAGGGAGGCGAGCAGTACTTC.

The chain employs TRBV19 and TRBJ1-6; no clear D gene. Trimming took off 2 bases at V and 11 bases at J, with 7 bases between the two ends. Germline CDR1 and CDR2: LNHDA and SQIVND (reference sequence). The CDR3 is made up of 12 amino acids. For the CDR3, the DNA is TGTGCCAGTAGTATATGGAACACACCCCTCCACTTT. Translation gives CASSIWNTPLHF.

The chain carries TRBV7-2 and TRBJ2-5; D gene ambiguous. V was pared by 3 bases and J by 10 bases, with 12 bases between. The CDR3 has 12 amino acids. The germline V gene has CDR1 SGHTA and CDR2 FQGNSA. In DNA form, the CDR3 reads TGTGCCAGCAGCTTGGATCTGTTGGACCAGTACTTC. This gives the protein CASSLDLLDQYF.

This clone is a singleton in its sample. The V gene is TRBV7-9, the J gene TRBJ2-1; tentative D call: TRBD2 (5 bases). Germline-derived CDR1 and CDR2 are SEHNR and FQNEAQ (reference sequence). V lost 3 bases and J 8 bases, leaving 14 bases between the germline ends. The CDR3 covers 14 residues. CDR3 sequence reads: CASSLLGDCDEQFF. The CDR3, as DNA: TGTGCCAGCAGCTTGCTGGGAGACTGCGATGAGCAGTTCTTC.

The CDR3 DNA reads TGTGCCAGCAGCCAAGAAGCTTTCTTT. Amino acid sequence: CASSQEAFF. The chain recombines TRBV7-2 with TRBJ1-1; D gene uncertain. With 5 bases removed from V and 8 bases from J, the gap between germline ends came to 3 bases. This CDR3 contains 9 residues. CDR1 is SGHTA, CDR2 FQGNSA, per germline.

The rearrangement links TRBV29-1 to TRBJ1-3, with D uncertain. Trimming shortened V by 4 bases and J by 3 bases, and 7 bases separated the two germline ends. CDR3 size: 12 residues. Germline-derived CDR1 and CDR2 are SQVTM and ANQGSEA. In DNA form, the CDR3 reads TGCAGCGTTGCTGAGGTTGGAAACACCATATATTTT. Its protein is CSVAEVGNTIYF.

This chain uses TRBV27 with TRBJ2-1; TRBD2 matches at 7 bases. Germline V gives CDR1 MNHEY, CDR2 SMNVEV (reference sequence). The CDR3 sequence is 16 residues long. V lost 4 bases and J lost 3; bases outside the gene matches: 9. In nucleotides, the CDR3 is TGTGCCAGCAGTTCCCTCGCTAGCGGAATCTACAATGAGCAGTTCTTC. Protein product: CASSSLASGIYNEQFF.

The chain combines TRBV6-4 with TRBJ1-1, with 7 positions matching TRBD1. The CDR3 is 20 residues long. V was clipped by 3 bases and J by 8 bases; unmatched bases: 27. From germline, CDR1 is MRHNA and CDR2 SNTAGT. CDR3 residues: CASSETATGTYEVGNMEAFF. The DNA of the CDR3 is TGTGCCAGCAGTGAGACCGCGACAGGGACCTATGAGGTTGGTAATATGGAAGCTTTCTTT.